What follows are 30 T cell receptor beta chains derived from one specimen sequenced in a study of shared clonotypes between healthy human individuals (dated by TCRdb to 2018 to 2021). Library preparation employed the immunoSEQ multiplex PCR assay. TCRdb's version of the immuneACCESS table is confined to in-frame rearrangements and falls short of the full clone set. An unresolved V gene accounts for under half of the shortfall where checked; the remainder is of unknown origin. The sample includes 500,000 to 550,000 clones, with about 96% observed a single time. Approximately 0.067% of the sample rests with the top ten. The sample taken for sequencing was naive CD4+ T cells sorted from blood. In light of the paper, this sample's cell subset or site label describes: CD45RA+ positively selected. The receptors originated from a woman in her 30s in good health.

V and J are TRBV10-3 and TRBJ2-7; possibly TRBD1 for D (6 bases). CDR1 ENHRY and CDR2 SYGVKD come from the germline V gene. V lost 3 bases and J lost 5, with 17 bases in between. The CDR3 is 15 residues long. CDR3 loop: CAISDQSGQQDEQYF. CDR3 DNA sequence: TGTGCCATCAGTGACCAATCGGGACAACAGGACGAGCAGTACTTC.

The CDR3 DNA follows: TGTGCCAGCAGGTCCGCGGGAGGTACATACCCCTCCTACGAGCAGTACTTC. As protein: CASRSAGGTYPSYEQYF. V is TRBV21-1 and J is TRBJ2-7; the table calls TRBD2, which could not be checked here. TRBV21-1 is reported as a pseudogene. The CDR3 has 17 amino acids.

The genes are TRBV7-9 and TRBJ1-1; no reliable D call. V gave up 4 bases and J gave up 11 bases, with 23 bases separating them. Germline lookup yields CDR1 SEHNR and CDR2 FQNEAQ (reference sequence). This CDR3 has 15 residues. In DNA form, the CDR3 reads TGTGCCAGCAGCTGGTCGTCGACCGGTACTTCCCGCGCTTTCTTT. It specifies CASSWSSTGTSRAFF.

V and J are TRBV5-4 and TRBJ1-2; D not resolved. Trimming removed 3 bases at V and 2 bases at J, with 11 bases between. Germline V gene sequence: CDR1 SGHNT, CDR2 YYREEE (reference sequence). The CDR3 sequence is 14 residues long. CDR3: CASSSEWENYGYTF. The CDR3 DNA is TGTGCCAGCAGCTCCGAGTGGGAAAACTATGGCTACACCTTC. Full variable domain (missing parts from reference TRBV5-4 and TRBJ1-2): ETGVTQSPTHLIKTRGQQVTLRCSSQSGHNTVSWYQQALGQGPQFIFQYYREEENGRGNFPPRFSGLQFPNYSSELNVNALELDDSALYLCASSSEWENYGYTFGSGTRLTVV.

V gene TRBV11-2 combines with J gene TRBJ2-7; 7 nucleotides match TRBD1. Germline V CDR1 and CDR2: SGHAT, FQNNGV. Germline trimming cut 2 bases from V and 1 base from J; bases unmatched to any gene: 5. The CDR3 spans 15 residues. The CDR3 region has the DNA TGTGCCAGCAGCTTAATCGGGACAGCTTCCTACGAGCAGTACTTC. It codes for CASSLIGTASYEQYF.

This clone appeared a single time. The chain joins TRBV10-1 to TRBJ2-5; TRBD2 matches at 8 bases. Germline V gene data show CDR1 as WNHNN and CDR2 as SYGVQD (reference sequence). The CDR3 covers 14 residues. V shed 4 bases, J shed 5 bases, and the junction held 6 bases outside the gene matches. The CDR3 spells CASSGREGQETQYF. The CDR3 nucleotides read TGCGCCAGCAGTGGCCGGGAGGGCCAGGAGACCCAGTACTTC.

V gene TRBV7-6 combines with J gene TRBJ2-5; D not certain. The CDR3 totals 13 residues. V dropped 1 base and J dropped 5 bases, with 8 bases sitting between them. Germline V lookup: CDR1 SGHVS, CDR2 FNYEAQ. The CDR3 DNA is TGTGCCAGCAGCTTAGGACGGATTGAGACCCAGTACTTC. The encoded protein is CASSLGRIETQYF.

The V call is TRBV5-1, the J call TRBJ2-3; 11 bases map to TRBD2. Trimming at V came to 1 base and at J to 5 bases, leaving 0 bases not matched to a gene. This CDR3 has 14 amino acids. CDR1 and CDR2 (germline): SGHRS, YFSETQ. The CDR3 nucleotides are TGCGCCAGCAGCTTGACTAGCGGGGGAGATACGCAGTATTTT. Its translation: CASSLTSGGDTQYF.

The rearrangement links TRBV27 to TRBJ2-7; 11 bases agree with TRBD2. Trimming took 5 bases from V and 4 from J; bases not matched to a gene: 10. The CDR3 contains 16 residues. The germline V gene encodes CDR1 MNHEY and CDR2 SMNVEV (reference sequence). CDR3 DNA sequence: TGTGCCAGCAGTGGCCTAGCGGGAGGCTCGGTGTACGAGCAGTACTTC. Translating gives CASSGLAGGSVYEQYF.

This rearrangement joins TRBV6-1 to TRBJ2-1; TRBD1 agrees at 7 bases. With V trimmed by 5 bases and J by 8 bases, 6 bases remained unmatched. Germline assignment: CDR1 MNHNS and CDR2 SASEGT. The CDR3 loop spans 13 amino acids. The CDR3 loop reads CASSFNRGHEQFF. The CDR3 DNA reads as TGTGCCAGCAGTTTTAACAGGGGACATGAGCAGTTCTTC.

The chain uses TRBV28 and TRBJ2-3; 7 nucleotides agree with TRBD2. The junction had 7 bases not matched to a gene; V was cut back by 4 bases and J by 0 bases. This CDR3 contains 16 residues. Germline V lookup: CDR1 MDHEN, CDR2 SYDVKM. The CDR3 sequence is CASSYSASGSTDTQYF. The CDR3 nucleotides read TGTGCCAGCAGTTATTCAGCTAGCGGCAGCACAGATACGCAGTATTTT.

The V call is TRBV6-4, the J call TRBJ2-1; D gene unclear. The V and J ends lost 7 bases and 9 bases respectively, with 16 bases between them. CDR1 is MRHNA, CDR2 SNTAGT, per germline. The CDR3 contains 13 residues. The CDR3 spells CASKNAPGGEQFF. For the CDR3, the DNA is TGTGCCAGCAAAAACGCCCCCGGCGGTGAGCAGTTCTTC.

This sequence joins TRBV28 and TRBJ1-4; D not certain. V was cut by 6 bases and J by 1 base, with 18 bases left in between. Germline V lookup: CDR1 MDHEN, CDR2 SYDVKM. The CDR3 totals 17 residues. CDR3 DNA: TGTGCCAGCAGCCGCCCTCGGCCGGTTGTAACTAATGAAAAACTGTTTTTT. It codes for CASSRPRPVVTNEKLFF.

In nucleotides, the CDR3 is TGTGCCAGCAGCTACGGGGACACCCACAATGAGCAGTTCTTC. Encoded protein: CASSYGDTHNEQFF. This sequence joins TRBV7-9 and TRBJ2-1; D might be TRBD1 (6 bases). The CDR3 covers 14 residues. Trimming pared 4 bases from V and 5 bases from J, leaving 12 bases between. Germline V gene data show CDR1 as SEHNR and CDR2 as FQNEAQ (reference sequence).

This chain links TRBV19 with TRBJ1-2; the match to TRBD1 covers 7 bases. The germline CDR1 and CDR2 sequences are LNHDA and SQIVND (reference sequence). This CDR3 is 13 amino acids long. The V and J ends lost 6 bases and 5 bases, in that order; junction bases with no gene match: 6. CDR3 bases: TGTGCCAGTAGCCCGGACAGGCGATATGGCTACACCTTC. Translating it yields CASSPDRRYGYTF. Full variable domain (outside the CDR3, taken from reference TRBV19 and TRBJ1-2): DGGITQSPKYLFRKEGQNVTLSCEQNLNHDAMYWYRQDPGQGLRLIYYSQIVNDFQKGDIAEGYSVSREKKESFPLTVTSAQKNPTAFYLCASSPDRRYGYTFGSGTRLTVV.

V is TRBV28 and J is TRBJ2-7, with 7 nucleotides matching TRBD2. The germline CDR1 and CDR2 sequences are MDHEN and SYDVKM. The CDR3 runs to 18 residues. V lost 7 bases, J lost 2 bases, and 20 bases stayed unmatched. The DNA for the CDR3 is TGTGCCAGCACTAGCAGTTGGGGGGGTGCTAGCAGGACCTACGAGCAGTACTTC. This sequence encodes CASTSSWGGASRTYEQYF.

This chain links TRBV30 with TRBJ2-7, with a possible D match to TRBD1 (5 bases). Trimming took 3 bases from V and 2 from J, leaving 17 bases between them. This CDR3 has 15 amino acids. Germline V gene data show CDR1 as GTSNPN and CDR2 as SVGIG (reference sequence). The DNA for the CDR3 is TGTGCCTGGAGACCTAATAGGGGCCAGGCCTACGAGCAGTACTTC. This translates into CAWRPNRGQAYEQYF. Full variable domain (missing parts from reference TRBV30 and TRBJ2-7): SQTIHQWPATLVQPVGSPLSLECTVEGTSNPNLYWYRQAAGRGLQLLFYSVGIGQISSEVPQNLSASRPQDRQFILSSKKLLLSDSGFYLCAWRPNRGQAYEQYFGPGTRLTVT.

This chain connects TRBV7-9 to TRBJ2-7; 7 bases agree with TRBD1. Germline CDR1 SEHNR, CDR2 FQNEAQ (reference sequence). This CDR3 has 17 amino acids. Trimming cost V 2 bases and J 0 bases; bases outside gene matches: 10. The CDR3 protein is CASSLKGQFKSSYEQYF. DNA of the CDR3: TGTGCCAGCAGCTTAAAGGGACAGTTTAAAAGCTCCTACGAGCAGTACTTC.

The chain carries TRBV19 and TRBJ1-2; D is possibly TRBD1 (5 bases). The length of the CDR3 is 15 residues. V was cut by 3 bases and J by 0 bases, with 11 bases left in between. The germline CDR1 and CDR2 sequences are LNHDA and SQIVND (reference sequence). The CDR3 protein is CASSIPGRANYGYTF. The CDR3 DNA reads TGTGCCAGTAGTATCCCCGGCAGGGCTAACTATGGCTACACCTTC. Drawing the rest from reference TRBV19 and TRBJ1-2, the complete variable domain is DGGITQSPKYLFRKEGQNVTLSCEQNLNHDAMYWYRQDPGQGLRLIYYSQIVNDFQKGDIAEGYSVSREKKESFPLTVTSAQKNPTAFYLCASSIPGRANYGYTFGSGTRLTVV.

The J gene is TRBJ1-4, the V gene TRBV30; TRBD1 aligns across 8 bases. J gave up 8 bases and V 3 bases, and 5 bases lay outside the gene matches. The CDR3 runs to 13 residues. Per the germline V gene, CDR1 is GTSNPN and CDR2 is SVGIG (reference sequence). CDR3 sequence reads: CAWSPTGGEKLFF. In DNA form, the CDR3 reads TGTGCCTGGAGCCCAACAGGGGGAGAAAAACTGTTTTTT.

The J gene is TRBJ2-3, the V gene TRBV7-3; D gene unclear. The germline gives CDR1 SGHTA, CDR2 FQGTGA. V shed 2 bases and J shed 2 bases, with 5 bases lying between them. This CDR3 is built from 13 residues. The CDR3 spells CASSLLNTDTQYF. The CDR3 DNA follows: TGTGCCAGCAGCTTACTGAACACAGATACGCAGTATTTT.

The J gene is TRBJ2-7, the V gene TRBV28; maybe TRBD1 (6 bases). Trimming removed 6 bases from V and 1 base from J, with 16 bases in between. CDR1 is MDHEN and CDR2 is SYDVKM in the germline V gene. The CDR3 is made up of 15 amino acids. CDR3 in amino acids: CASRGTGKGSYEQYF. The CDR3 nucleotides are TGTGCCAGCAGAGGCACAGGGAAAGGGTCCTACGAGCAGTACTTC.

The chain couples TRBV7-9 to TRBJ2-7; the match to TRBD1 covers 10 bases. The CDR3 length is 16 residues. Germline V gene sequence: CDR1 SEHNR, CDR2 FQNEAQ (reference sequence). Unmatched junction bases numbered 7, after V lost 5 bases and J lost 0 bases. The CDR3 DNA reads as TGTGCCAGCAGCGCACCCCGGGACAGGGGCTCCTACGAGCAGTACTTC. It yields the protein CASSAPRDRGSYEQYF.

The chain uses TRBV5-6 and TRBJ2-3; D ambiguous. The CDR3 is 14 residues long. Germline CDR1 SGHDT, CDR2 YYEEEE. V was clipped by 3 bases and J by 0 bases, with 8 bases between them. CDR3 residues: CASSYIQSTDTQYF. Here the CDR3 DNA reads TGTGCCAGCAGCTACATACAGAGCACAGATACGCAGTATTTT.

The rearrangement joins TRBV11-1 to TRBJ1-2; D gene ambiguous. Per the germline V gene, CDR1 is SGHAT and CDR2 is FQDESV (reference sequence). CDR3 size: 14 residues. V lost 5 bases, J lost 8 bases, and 18 bases lay in between. The DNA for the CDR3 is TGTGCCAGCAGCCACCCCGGAGAGGGATGGGGCTACACCTTC. This sequence encodes CASSHPGEGWGYTF.

V and J are TRBV28 and TRBJ2-7; 10 bases match TRBD2. CDR3 size: 18 residues. From germline, CDR1 is MDHEN and CDR2 SYDVKM. V lost 3 bases to trimming and J lost 4 bases; unmatched junction nucleotides: 15. CDR3 in DNA: TGTGCCAGCAGTTTGCACACACCGGGACTAGCGAGTTCATACGAGCAGTACTTC. It yields the protein CASSLHTPGLASSYEQYF.

This rearrangement joins TRBV28 to TRBJ1-5; TRBD1 agrees at 7 bases. Germline V CDR1 and CDR2: MDHEN, SYDVKM. Trimming removed 5 bases from V and 10 bases from J; junction bases left unmatched: 5. This CDR3 region has 12 residues. The CDR3 reads CASSGDSLPQHF. In nucleotides, the CDR3 is TGTGCCAGCAGTGGGGACAGTCTTCCCCAGCATTTT.

The chain links TRBV19 to TRBJ1-4; unclear D gene. CDR1 is LNHDA and CDR2 is SQIVND in the germline V gene (reference sequence). The CDR3 has 14 residues. V dropped 5 bases and J dropped 8 bases, with 15 bases sitting between them. The CDR3 loop is CASSPRYLGEKLFF. The CDR3 DNA reads TGTGCCAGTAGTCCTAGGTACTTGGGGGAAAAACTGTTTTTT.

The CDR3 region has the DNA TGTGCCTGGAGTGTACAACCGAACACTGAAGCTTTCTTT. This sequence encodes CAWSVQPNTEAFF. The chain joins TRBV30 to TRBJ1-1; D unresolved. The germline gives CDR1 GTSNPN, CDR2 SVGIG (reference sequence). The ends were cut back, 0 bases at V and 1 base at J, with 6 bases in the middle. The length of the CDR3 is 13 residues.

The CDR3 is CASRGQGANEQFF. The CDR3 nucleotides read TGTGCCAGCAGGGGACAGGGCGCCAATGAGCAGTTCTTC. The chain carries TRBV28 and TRBJ2-1; 9 bases align to TRBD1. The CDR3 consists of 13 residues. Germline CDR1 MDHEN, CDR2 SYDVKM. Trimming at V came to 6 bases and at J to 6 bases, leaving 3 bases not matched to a gene.